These 31 T cell receptor beta chains originate from one sample sequenced in a study of patients and donors after allogeneic stem cell transplantation. TCRdb re-analysed the RT-PCR reads in MiXCR, keeping a single row per CDR3 protein. The sample lists about 40,000 distinct CDR3 sequences, 25% to 35% occurring once. Sequences were obtained from blood, either unsorted or a sorted T cell fraction (not recorded which). Every receptor here comes from a human donor who was either an allogeneic HSCT recipient or a stem cell or donor lymphocyte infusion donor (not recorded which). It is not recorded whose cells these are; they may come from a transplant donor.

For the CDR3, the DNA is TGTGCCATCAGTGGGCTAGCGGGAGGACTGCCAGATACGCAGTATTTT. It codes for CAISGLAGGLPDTQYF. The rearrangement links TRBV10-3 to TRBJ2-3; TRBD2 matches 11 bases. Germline-derived CDR1 and CDR2 are ENHRY and SYGVKD. The CDR3 is made up of 16 amino acids. Trimming removed 4 bases from V and 4 bases from J; junction bases left unmatched: 7.

V and J are TRBV14 and TRBJ2-3, with D possibly matching TRBD2 (5 bases). The germline CDR1 and CDR2 sequences are SGHDN and FVKESK. Trimming shortened V by 1 base and J by 2 bases, and 10 bases separated the two germline ends. CDR3 length equals 15 residues. CDR3 nucleotides: TGTGCCAGCAGCCAAGGTGACTACCACACAGATACGCAGTATTTT. This encodes CASSQGDYHTDTQYF.

The chain recombines TRBV27 with TRBJ2-7, with D unclear. Germline CDR1 MNHEY, CDR2 SMNVEV (reference sequence). V lost 7 bases and J lost 5, with 12 bases in between. This CDR3 spans 12 amino acids. CDR3 protein: CASKTVYDEQYF. The CDR3 DNA sequence: TGTGCCAGCAAAACAGTTTACGACGAGCAGTACTTC.

This chain links TRBV12-3 or TRBV12-4 with TRBJ1-1; 8 nucleotides match TRBD1. Trimming at V came to 6 bases and at J to 5 bases, leaving 11 bases not matched to a gene. The CDR3 contains 15 residues. The CDR3 sequence is CASSLQGASRTEAFF. CDR3 coding DNA: TGTGCCAGCAGCCTCCAGGGGGCCTCGAGGACTGAAGCTTTCTTT.

The V and J genes are TRBV7-9 and TRBJ1-1, with D unclear. The germline gives CDR1 SEHNR, CDR2 FQNEAQ (reference sequence). The CDR3 consists of 13 residues. V lost 3 bases and J lost 1, with 6 bases in between. DNA for the CDR3: TGTGCCAGCAGCTTCGCACAGAACACTGAAGCTTTCTTT. Its translation: CASSFAQNTEAFF.

This clonotype has a count of ten or more. The genes are TRBV3-1 and TRBJ1-3; D is ambiguous. V was cut by 7 bases and J by 1 base, with 14 bases left in between. The germline CDR1 and CDR2 sequences are LGHDT and YNNKEL (reference sequence). The CDR3 totals 15 residues. The CDR3 sequence is CASTSGRFSGNTIYF. The CDR3 bases are TGTGCCAGCACCTCAGGCCGGTTTTCTGGAAACACCATATATTTT.

The rearrangement uses TRBV12-3 or TRBV12-4 and TRBJ2-7; D gene uncertain. This CDR3 has 13 amino acids. Trimming removed 10 bases from V and 5 bases from J, with 18 bases in between. This CDR3 is CATRLGLANEQYF. As DNA, the CDR3 is TGTGCCACCCGATTAGGATTGGCTAACGAGCAGTACTTC.

Only one count was recorded for this clonotype. This chain joins TRBV4-2 and TRBJ2-7; D might be TRBD2 (5 bases). With 0 bases removed from V and 2 bases from J, the gap between germline ends came to 14 bases. Germline V gene lookup returns CDR1 LGHNA and CDR2 YNFKEQ. The CDR3 has 16 residues. CDR3 amino acids: CASSQDARDAPYEQYF. The CDR3, as DNA: TGTGCCAGCAGCCAAGATGCACGGGATGCTCCCTACGAGCAGTACTTC.

This rearrangement joins TRBV9 to TRBJ2-3, with D possibly being TRBD1 or TRBD2 (6 bases each). The germline V gene encodes CDR1 SGDLS and CDR2 YYNGEE. The CDR3 is 15 amino acids. Trimming shortened V by 0 bases and J by 5 bases, and 13 bases separated the two germline ends. CDR3 sequence (DNA): TGTGCCAGCAGCGTAGATGGGGGGCAGAAAGATACGCAGTATTTT. This gives the protein CASSVDGGQKDTQYF.

The chain is built from TRBV4-2 and TRBJ2-7, with 10 bases matching TRBD1. Germline values: CDR1 LGHNA, CDR2 YNFKEQ. The CDR3 covers 16 residues. V was pared by 4 bases and J by 4 bases, with 10 bases of the junction left unmatched. The CDR3 DNA follows: TGTGCCAGCAGCCTCTTAGGGGACAGGGGTCCGTACGAGCAGTACTTC. It encodes CASSLLGDRGPYEQYF.

Only a few counts were recorded for this clonotype. The chain recombines TRBV10-3 with TRBJ2-5, with D possibly TRBD1 on 5 matching bases. Trimming removed 6 bases at V and 3 bases at J, with 14 bases between. This CDR3 has 14 amino acids. Germline CDR1 reads ENHRY; CDR2 reads SYGVKD. CDR3 sequence reads: CAIRAGQLKETQYF. In nucleotides, the CDR3 is TGTGCCATCAGAGCCGGACAATTAAAAGAGACCCAGTACTTC.

The chain employs TRBV7-9 and TRBJ2-3; D is undetermined. Germline CDR1 reads SEHNR; CDR2 reads FQNEAQ (reference sequence). The CDR3 consists of 12 residues. Trimming removed 3 bases at V and 7 bases at J, with 8 bases between. CDR3 sequence (DNA): TGTGCCAGCAGCTTTAAAACTAATACGCAGTATTTT. Translated: CASSFKTNTQYF.

This sequence joins TRBV28 and TRBJ2-7, with D perhaps matching TRBD2 (5 bases). Germline V gives CDR1 MDHEN, CDR2 SYDVKM. The CDR3 has 12 residues. V was pared by 2 bases and J by 4 bases, with 6 bases between. CDR3 sequence reads: CASSLRGYEQYF. In DNA form, the CDR3 reads TGTGCCAGCAGTTTAAGAGGGTACGAGCAGTACTTC.

In this sample, this clonotype turned up once. The chain employs TRBV10-3 and TRBJ2-2; D may correspond to TRBD1 or TRBD2 (6 bases each). The CDR3 is 14 residues long. V was trimmed by 7 bases and J by 3 bases, leaving 12 bases between them. Germline V CDR1 and CDR2: ENHRY, SYGVKD. The CDR3 loop reads CAIKRGEDTGELFF. CDR3 in DNA: TGTGCCATCAAAAGGGGGGAGGACACCGGGGAGCTGTTTTTT.

This clonotype showed up many times. This sequence joins TRBV5-1 and TRBJ1-2, with 8 nucleotides matching TRBD1. Trimming at V came to 4 bases and at J to 2 bases, leaving 7 bases not matched to a gene. The CDR3 extends over 15 amino acids. Germline CDR1 is SGHRS and CDR2 is YFSETQ. The CDR3 sequence is CASSPGTGRNYGYTF. The CDR3 DNA follows: TGCGCCAGCAGCCCCGGGACAGGACGAAACTATGGCTACACCTTC.

This clonotype has only a few counts. The V gene is TRBV12-3 or TRBV12-4, the J gene TRBJ1-2; tentative D call: TRBD1 (5 bases). The germline V and J ends were trimmed by 10 bases and 7 bases, with 16 bases remaining between them. The CDR3 has 12 residues. CDR3 protein: CANQGDSFGYTF. The CDR3 DNA follows: TGTGCCAACCAGGGTGATAGTTTTGGCTACACCTTC.

Many counts were recorded for this clonotype. The V and J genes are TRBV3-1 and TRBJ1-1; D is uncertain. The length of the CDR3 is 12 residues. V lost 1 base to trimming and J lost 7 bases, with 7 bases between them. Germline CDR1 is LGHDT and CDR2 is YNNKEL (reference sequence). CDR3 residues: CASSQAGIEAFF. CDR3 sequence (DNA): TGTGCCAGCAGCCAAGCGGGAATTGAAGCTTTCTTT.

This clonotype was seen many times. This rearrangement joins TRBV29-1 to TRBJ1-3; D is unclear. The CDR3 contains 13 residues. The V gene's germline CDR1 is SQVTM and CDR2 ANQGSEA. V dropped 3 bases and J dropped 0 bases, with 6 bases sitting between them. The CDR3 sequence: CSVETFSGNTIYF. The CDR3 DNA is TGCAGCGTTGAGACATTCTCTGGAAACACCATATATTTT. Full variable domain (outside the CDR3, taken from reference TRBV29-1 and TRBJ1-3): SAVISQKPSRDICQRGTSLTIQCQVDSQVTMMFWYRQQPGQSLTLIATANQGSEATYESGFVIDKFPISRPNLTFSTLTVSNMSPEDSSIYLCSVETFSGNTIYFGEGSWLTVV.

The CDR3 protein is CASSPASGSTDTQYF. The CDR3 DNA is TGTGCCAGCAGCCCCGCTAGCGGAAGCACAGATACGCAGTATTTT. The chain couples TRBV7-9 to TRBJ2-3, with 7 bases identical to TRBD2. In germline, CDR1 is SEHNR, CDR2 FQNEAQ (reference sequence). Germline trimming cut 5 bases from V and 0 bases from J; bases unmatched to any gene: 5. The CDR3 runs to 15 residues.

V usage is TRBV12-3 or TRBV12-4 and J usage is TRBJ1-5, with a tentative D call TRBD1 (6 bases). V lost 3 bases and J lost 5, with 17 bases in between. This CDR3 is built from 16 residues. The CDR3 spells CASSFRGEGQYQPQHF. The CDR3, as DNA: TGTGCCAGCAGTTTTAGGGGGGAAGGACAATATCAGCCCCAGCATTTT.

This chain joins TRBV11-2 and TRBJ1-2, with D perhaps TRBD1 (5 bases). CDR1 and CDR2 from the germline V gene are SGHAT and FQNNGV. Trimming took off 2 bases at V and 4 bases at J, with 14 bases between the two ends. The length of the CDR3 is 15 residues. The DNA of the CDR3 is TGTGCCAGCAGCTTAAAACCGGGGCAGGCCTATGGCTACACCTTC. Translation gives CASSLKPGQAYGYTF.

The chain carries TRBV9 and TRBJ2-5; D not certain. Between the trimmed V and J ends, which lost 0 bases and 2 bases, there was a span of 11 bases. Looked up from germline, CDR1 is SGDLS and CDR2 is YYNGEE. The CDR3 has 15 residues. CDR3 sequence: CASSVEAGRQETQYF. CDR3 nucleotide sequence: TGTGCCAGCAGCGTAGAGGCAGGAAGGCAAGAGACCCAGTACTTC. Drawing the rest from reference TRBV9 and TRBJ2-5, the complete variable domain is DSGVTQTPKHLITATGQRVTLRCSPRSGDLSVYWYQQSLDQGLQFLIQYYNGEERAKGNILERFSAQQFPDLHSELNLSSLELGDSALYFCASSVEAGRQETQYFGPGTRLLVL.

The CDR3 protein is CASSTRGGRNSPLHF. Written as DNA, the CDR3 is TGCGCCAGCAGCACCCGGGGGGGACGGAATTCACCCCTCCACTTT. The V gene is TRBV4-3, the J gene TRBJ1-6, with D perhaps matching TRBD1 (5 bases). V was cut by 5 bases and J by 7 bases, with 15 bases left in between. Germline V CDR1 and CDR2: LGHNA, YSLEER. The CDR3 has 15 amino acids.

The chain recombines TRBV5-1 with TRBJ2-2; D uncertain. In germline, CDR1 is SGHRS, CDR2 YFSETQ. CDR3 length: 14 amino acids. V was shortened by 3 bases and J by 1 base, with 7 bases between the two germline ends. The CDR3 loop reads CASSSDQNTGELFF. For the CDR3, the DNA is TGCGCCAGCAGCTCTGACCAGAACACCGGGGAGCTGTTTTTT.

This clonotype was seen ten or more times. The genes are TRBV7-8 and TRBJ1-2; D is possibly TRBD1 (6 bases). The CDR3 runs to 16 residues. Trimming left V 5 bases short and J 4 bases short, with 20 bases between. Germline assignment: CDR1 SGHVS and CDR2 FQNEAQ. Written as DNA, the CDR3 is TGTGCCAGCAGCGAAGACAGGCTCCCGATTTTCTATGGCTACACCTTC. It codes for CASSEDRLPIFYGYTF.

This clonotype has a handful of counts. A read error may account for a junction end that differs from germline. The chain links TRBV16 to TRBJ1-1; 9 bases agree with TRBD1. The germline gives CDR1 KGHSY, CDR2 FQNENV. The CDR3 is 13 residues long. The CDR3 nucleotides are TGTGCCAGCAGCCAGGGGGACAGGGCGACCTACCGCTTT. It specifies CASSQGDRATYRF. The full variable domain, rest sourced from reference TRBV16 and TRBJ1-1, is GEEVAQTPKHLVRGEGQKAKLYCAPIKGHSYVFWYQQVLKNEFKFLISFQNENVFDETGMPKERFSAKCLPNSPCSLEIQATKLEDSAVYFCASSQGDRATYRFGQGTRLTVV.

The gene calls are TRBV4-1 and TRBJ2-1, with 8 bases that match TRBD2. Germline loops: CDR1 MGHRA, CDR2 YSYEKL. CDR3 length equals 20 residues. Trimming took 0 bases from V and 5 from J; bases not matched to a gene: 18. The CDR3 loop is CASSQDREGVTSAVHNEQFF. The CDR3 region has the DNA TGCGCCAGCAGCCAAGATCGGGAAGGGGTGACTAGCGCAGTACACAATGAGCAGTTCTTC.

This sequence joins TRBV7-9 and TRBJ1-2; unclear D gene. CDR1 and CDR2 from the germline V gene are SEHNR and FQNEAQ (reference sequence). The CDR3 covers 14 residues. Trimming cost V 2 bases and J 5 bases, with 12 bases left between them. Here the CDR3 DNA reads TGTGCCAGCAGCTTATTTGGCGGTGATTATGGCTACACCTTC. This gives the protein CASSLFGGDYGYTF.

This clonotype was found many times. The chain has TRBV28 and TRBJ1-2, with 8 bases matching TRBD1. The CDR3 is 14 amino acids. Germline V gives CDR1 MDHEN, CDR2 SYDVKM. After removal of 4 bases from V and 6 bases from J, the junction contained 7 bases not matched to a gene. The CDR3 sequence is CASSSRGQGNGYTF. In nucleotides, the CDR3 is TGTGCCAGCAGTTCACGCGGACAGGGAAATGGCTACACCTTC.

The CDR3: CSVNLRSTEAFF. The CDR3 nucleotides are TGCAGCGTCAATCTAAGGAGCACTGAAGCTTTCTTT. The V gene is TRBV29-1, the J gene TRBJ1-1; D not certain. Germline V CDR1 and CDR2: SQVTM, ANQGSEA. Trimming removed 6 bases at V and 4 bases at J, with 12 bases between. The CDR3 is made up of 12 amino acids.

This clonotype was seen more than once but under ten times. The chain uses TRBV19 and TRBJ2-7; D may be TRBD1 (5 bases). The CDR3 runs to 14 residues. Deletions cut 6 bases from V and 0 bases from J, with 12 bases between. Germline CDR1 is LNHDA and CDR2 is SQIVND (reference sequence). This chain's CDR3 is CASRAPGSSYEQYF. The CDR3 DNA sequence: TGTGCCAGTAGAGCCCCAGGGTCCTCCTACGAGCAGTACTTC.